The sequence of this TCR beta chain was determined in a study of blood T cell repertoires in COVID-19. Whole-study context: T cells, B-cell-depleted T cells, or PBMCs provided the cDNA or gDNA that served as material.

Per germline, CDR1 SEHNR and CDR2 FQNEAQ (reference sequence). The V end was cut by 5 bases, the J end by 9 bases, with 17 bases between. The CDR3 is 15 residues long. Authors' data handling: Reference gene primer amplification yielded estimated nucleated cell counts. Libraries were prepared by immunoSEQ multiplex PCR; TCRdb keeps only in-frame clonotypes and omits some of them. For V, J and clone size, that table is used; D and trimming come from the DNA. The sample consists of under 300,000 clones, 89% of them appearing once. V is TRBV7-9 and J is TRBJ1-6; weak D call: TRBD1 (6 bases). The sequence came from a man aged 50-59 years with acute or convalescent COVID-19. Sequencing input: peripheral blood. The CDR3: CASSARGTNPSPLHF. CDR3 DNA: TGTGCCAGCAGCGCGAGGGGGACAAATCCTTCACCCCTCCACTTT.